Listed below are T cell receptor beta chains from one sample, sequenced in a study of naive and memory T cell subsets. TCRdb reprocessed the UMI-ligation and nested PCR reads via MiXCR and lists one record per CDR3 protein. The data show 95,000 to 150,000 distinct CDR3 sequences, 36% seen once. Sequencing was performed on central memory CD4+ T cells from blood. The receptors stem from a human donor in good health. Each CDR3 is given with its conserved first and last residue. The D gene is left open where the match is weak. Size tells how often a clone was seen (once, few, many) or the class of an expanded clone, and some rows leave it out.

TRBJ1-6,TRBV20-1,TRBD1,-,TGCAGTGCAACCCCTAGTGGGGACAGATATTCACCCCTCCACTTT,CSATPSGDRYSPLHF
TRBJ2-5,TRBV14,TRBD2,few,TGTGCCAGCAGCCAAGGAGGACTAGGCGGGGAGACCCAGTACTTC,CASSQGGLGGETQYF
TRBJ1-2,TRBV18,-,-,TGTGCCAGCTCACCACTTTCCCCGGGTCGTGGCTACACCTTC,CASSPLSPGRGYTF
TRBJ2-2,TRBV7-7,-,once,TGTGCTAGCAGCTTCGACGGTTACACCGGGGAGCTGTTTTTT,CASSFDGYTGELFF
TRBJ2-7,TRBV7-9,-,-,TGTGCCAGCAGCTCGTGGACAAGACCCTACGAGCAGTACTTC,CASSSWTRPYEQYF
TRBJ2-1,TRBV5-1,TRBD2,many,TGCGCCAGCAGCTTGGCCGGGACTAGCCTGTTCTTC,CASSLAGTSLFF
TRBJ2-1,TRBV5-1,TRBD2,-,TGCGCCAGCAGCTTGGTGCCTAGCGGGAACCCCTACAATGAGCAGTTCTTC,CASSLVPSGNPYNEQFF
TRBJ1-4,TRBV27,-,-,TGTGCCAGCAGTGTCACAGGGTCGGGTGAAAAACTGTTTTTT,CASSVTGSGEKLFF
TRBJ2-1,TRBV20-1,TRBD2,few,TGCAGTGCTAGTTATAGCGGGGCTAACAATGAGCAGTTCTTC,CSASYSGANNEQFF
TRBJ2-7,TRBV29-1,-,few,TGCAGCGTTGATGGGGATCGGAACGAGCAGTACTTC,CSVDGDRNEQYF
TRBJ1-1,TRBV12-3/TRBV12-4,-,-,TGTGCCAGCAGTTCGTCGGGATACCCGAACACTGAAGCTTTCTTT,CASSSSGYPNTEAFF
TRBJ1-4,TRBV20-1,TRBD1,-,TGCAGTGCTAGCTTTGAGGGACAGGGAAAACTGTTTTTT,CSASFEGQGKLFF
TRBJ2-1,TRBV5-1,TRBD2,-,TGCGCCAGCAGCTTGGCGGCGGGAGGGCCGAATGAGCAGTTCTTC,CASSLAAGGPNEQFF
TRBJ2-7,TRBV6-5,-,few,TGTGCCAGCAGTTACTCGCGGTTTCCCACCTACGAGCAGTACTTC,CASSYSRFPTYEQYF
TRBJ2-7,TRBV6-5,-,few,TGTGCCAGCAAACACTCGCTACGGGACGAGCAGTACTTC,CASKHSLRDEQYF
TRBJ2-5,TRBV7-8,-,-,TGTGCCAGCAGCTTAAGTGTCAGGCCCCCGGCCGAGACCCAGTACTTC,CASSLSVRPPAETQYF
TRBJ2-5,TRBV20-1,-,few,TGCAGTGCGTCCCCCCTACGGGGCTCGGTACAAGAGACCCAGTACTTC,CSASPLRGSVQETQYF
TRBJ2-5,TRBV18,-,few,TGTGCCAGCTCACCTAGCGGTCCAATGACCCAGTACTTC,CASSPSGPMTQYF
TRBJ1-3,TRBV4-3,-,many,TGCGCCAGCAGCCTGGGACGTCTCTCTGGAAACACCATATATTTT,CASSLGRLSGNTIYF
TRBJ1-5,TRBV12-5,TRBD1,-,TGTGCTAGTGGGGCCGGGACAGGGATTAGCAATCAGCCCCAGCATTTT,CASGAGTGISNQPQHF
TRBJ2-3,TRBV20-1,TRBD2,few,TGCAGTGCTAGTGTTATGGGACTAGCTACTTCGTATTTT,CSASVMGLATSYF
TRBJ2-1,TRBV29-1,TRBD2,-,TGCAGCGTTGATGGACTAGCGTGGGCTGAGCAGTTCTTC,CSVDGLAWAEQFF
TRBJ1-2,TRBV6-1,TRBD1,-,TGTGCCAGCAGAGCTACAGGGGGCTATGGCTACACCTTC,CASRATGGYGYTF
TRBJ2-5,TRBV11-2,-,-,TGTGCCAGCAGCCAGGGGTGGGGTCAAGAGACCCAGTACTTC,CASSQGWGQETQYF
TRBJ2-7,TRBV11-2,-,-,TGTGCCAGCAGCTTATTACGGCCCGGACGCTACTCCTACGAGCAGTACTTC,CASSLLRPGRYSYEQYF
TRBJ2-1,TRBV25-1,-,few,TGTGCCAGCAGTGGACAGAGCTCCTACAATGAGCAGTTCTTC,CASSGQSSYNEQFF
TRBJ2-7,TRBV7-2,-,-,TGTGCCAGCAGCCTCAATCTCGGGCGCGAGCAGTACTTC,CASSLNLGREQYF
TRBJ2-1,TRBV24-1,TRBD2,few,TGTGCCACCAGTGATGCTGCGGGAGTTGCTTTCCATGAGCAGTTCTTC,CATSDAAGVAFHEQFF
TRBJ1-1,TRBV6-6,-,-,TGTGCCAGCAGTTACATCGGGTCTGAAGCTTTCTTT,CASSYIGSEAFF
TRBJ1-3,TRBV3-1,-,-,TGTGCCAGCAGCCAACTACAGGGAGTCTCTGGAAACACCATATATTTT,CASSQLQGVSGNTIYF
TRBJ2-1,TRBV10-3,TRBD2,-,TGTGCCATCTCTCCCTCTAGCGGGAGTTACAATGAGCAGTTCTTC,CAISPSSGSYNEQFF
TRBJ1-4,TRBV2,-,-,TGTGCCAGCAGCGGTGATAGGTCCGAAAAACTGTTTTTT,CASSGDRSEKLFF
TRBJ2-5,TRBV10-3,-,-,TGTGCCATCAGTGAGCGGGCGAACCAAGAGACCCAGTACTTC,CAISERANQETQYF
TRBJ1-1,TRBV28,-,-,TGTGCCAGCAGTTTCTACAGGGATGAAGCTTTCTTT,CASSFYRDEAFF
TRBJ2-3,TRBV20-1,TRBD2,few,TGCAGTGCTAGGACTAGCGGGAGAGGAGATACGCAGTATTTT,CSARTSGRGDTQYF
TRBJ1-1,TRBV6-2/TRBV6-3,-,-,TGTGCCAGCAGTTACTTGGTCACAGGGGAAGCTTTCTTT,CASSYLVTGEAFF